The 15 T cell receptor beta chains listed next were all sequenced from one sample in a study of blood T cell repertoires in COVID-19. Measured with immunoSEQ multiplex PCR; TCRdb has only the in-frame clones, and not every one. The repertoire holds about 200,000 clones, with about 89% as singletons. The source material was peripheral blood. These receptors came from a man aged 55 to 70 who had recovered from COVID-19.

The chain is built from TRBV9 and TRBJ1-3; no clear D. Germline V CDR1 and CDR2: SGDLS, YYNGEE. V lost 3 bases and J lost 0, with 7 bases in between. The CDR3 totals 14 residues. The CDR3 loop reads CASSALLSGNTIYF. For the CDR3, the DNA is TGTGCCAGCAGCGCACTCCTCTCTGGAAACACCATATATTTT. The full variable domain, with the rest looked up from reference TRBV9 and TRBJ1-3, is DSGVTQTPKHLITATGQRVTLRCSPRSGDLSVYWYQQSLDQGLQFLIQYYNGEERAKGNILERFSAQQFPDLHSELNLSSLELGDSALYFCASSALLSGNTIYFGEGSWLTVV.

V is TRBV7-9 and J is TRBJ1-4, with D unclear. V was pared by 3 bases and J by 7 bases, with 6 bases between. CDR1 and CDR2 from the germline V gene are SEHNR and FQNEAQ (reference sequence). This CDR3 has 12 amino acids. As DNA, the CDR3 is TGTGCCAGCAGCTTTGCGGGTGAAAAACTGTTTTTT. It yields the protein CASSFAGEKLFF.

The J gene is TRBJ2-5, the V gene TRBV29-1; 9 nucleotides match TRBD2. J was trimmed by 4 bases and V by 2 bases; bases with no gene match: 5. Germline V gene lookup returns CDR1 SQVTM and CDR2 ANQGSEA. This CDR3 comprises 14 residues. CDR3 sequence reads: CSVELAGVAETQYF. CDR3 nucleotides: TGCAGCGTTGAATTAGCGGGGGTCGCAGAGACCCAGTACTTC.

V is TRBV27 and J is TRBJ2-2; 11 bases match TRBD2. The V and J ends lost 5 bases and 0 bases, in that order; junction bases with no gene match: 8. CDR1 and CDR2 from the germline V gene are MNHEY and SMNVEV (reference sequence). The CDR3 extends over 18 amino acids. Written as DNA, the CDR3 is TGTGCCAGCAGTCGCAGACTAGCGGGATATTCGAACACCGGGGAGCTGTTTTTT. This translates into CASSRRLAGYSNTGELFF.

As DNA, the CDR3 is TGTGCCAGAAGCTTGACCCGGGGGAGCGCGAACACCGGGGAGCTGTTTTTT. It codes for CARSLTRGSANTGELFF. The chain carries TRBV5-3 and TRBJ2-2; D is perhaps TRBD2 (6 bases). TRBV5-3 has ORF status, its function being uncertain. The V end lost 1 base, the J end lost 0 bases, and 13 bases lay between the germline ends. This CDR3 has 17 residues.

Turning to this clone: No DNA is shown, since the ends of the CDR3 on it are uncertain; the CDR3 is the one TCRdb lists. CDR3 in amino acids: CSVGQGIF. The chain couples TRBV29-1 to TRBJ1-1; TRBD1, as called in the table, went unchecked against the DNA. The CDR3 has 8 amino acids, counting both end residues. Germline values: CDR1 SQVTM, CDR2 ANQGSEA.

This chain links TRBV24-1 with TRBJ2-5, with TRBD1 matching 7 bases. From germline, CDR1 is KGHDR and CDR2 SFDVKD. This CDR3 is 15 amino acids long. V lost 6 bases and J lost 5; bases outside the gene matches: 11. The CDR3 protein is CATSLTGVGGETQYF. CDR3 in DNA: TGTGCCACCAGTCTTACAGGGGTGGGCGGCGAGACCCAGTACTTC.

This clone was counted once. The chain couples TRBV5-1 to TRBJ1-1; the match to TRBD1 covers 7 bases. Germline V gives CDR1 SGHRS, CDR2 YFSETQ. With 4 bases clipped from V and 1 base from J, the junction kept 7 bases outside the gene matches. The CDR3 length is 15 residues. The CDR3 region is CASSIETGRNTEAFF. The CDR3 DNA reads TGCGCCAGCAGCATAGAGACAGGGAGGAACACTGAAGCTTTCTTT.

This clone was counted a single time. The V gene is TRBV5-1, the J gene TRBJ1-6; weak D call: TRBD1 (6 bases). V was pared by 2 bases and J by 10 bases, with 10 bases between. Germline V gene data show CDR1 as SGHRS and CDR2 as YFSETQ. The CDR3 consists of 13 residues. CDR3 DNA sequence: TGCGCCAGCAGCTTAAGCAGGGGATCACCCCTCCACTTT. Protein sequence: CASSLSRGSPLHF.

The V and J genes are TRBV11-2 and TRBJ2-5, with 12 bases lining up with TRBD2. In germline, CDR1 is SGHAT, CDR2 FQNNGV. The CDR3 length is 14 residues. J lost 8 bases, V lost 2 bases, and 3 bases had no gene match. The CDR3 DNA reads as TGTGCCAGCAGCTTAATTGGACTAGCGGGAACCCAGTACTTC. As protein: CASSLIGLAGTQYF.

The chain employs TRBV11-3 and TRBJ2-1, with D possibly being TRBD1 (5 bases). The V end lost 5 bases, the J end lost 10 bases, and 15 bases lay between the germline ends. This CDR3 comprises 13 residues. The germline gives CDR1 SGHNT, CDR2 YENEEA. The CDR3 DNA sequence: TGTGCCAGCAGCCGAGAATCAGGGTACGAGCAGTTCTTC. Translating it yields CASSRESGYEQFF.

The rearrangement joins TRBV11-2 to TRBJ2-7; TRBD2 aligns across 7 bases. This CDR3 contains 14 residues. Germline assignment: CDR1 SGHAT and CDR2 FQNNGV. V lost 5 bases to trimming and J lost 3 bases; unmatched junction nucleotides: 7. The DNA of the CDR3 is TGTGCCAGCAGCACCGCCGGGACTAACTACGAGCAGTACTTC. Protein: CASSTAGTNYEQYF.

The V call is TRBV9, the J call TRBJ2-1, with 7 bases identical to TRBD2. V lost 0 bases, J lost 4 bases, and 7 bases stayed unmatched. Germline loops: CDR1 SGDLS, CDR2 YYNGEE. This CDR3 region has 16 residues. The CDR3 spells CASSVDPGGHYNEQFF. The CDR3 DNA sequence: TGTGCCAGCAGCGTAGACCCGGGAGGACATTACAATGAGCAGTTCTTC.

The V call is TRBV5-3, the J call TRBJ1-2; D is unresolved. TRBV5-3 is assigned to the ORF class and has an uncertain function. This CDR3 has 16 amino acids. The ends were cut back, 1 base at V and 8 bases at J, with 21 bases in the middle. Here the CDR3 reads CARSLMGAERFWGYTF. DNA for the CDR3: TGTGCCAGAAGCTTGATGGGTGCAGAGAGGTTTTGGGGCTACACCTTC.

This chain uses TRBV6-5 with TRBJ2-7; 9 bases agree with TRBD1. After removal of 5 bases from V and 7 bases from J, the junction contained 9 bases not matched to a gene. Germline CDR1 MNHEY, CDR2 SVGAGI. The CDR3 extends over 14 amino acids. The CDR3 spells CASSTTGTGWEQYF. DNA for the CDR3: TGTGCCAGCAGTACGACCGGGACAGGGTGGGAGCAGTACTTC.